The rows below give T cell receptor beta chains drawn from one sample of a study of cytomegalovirus exposure and HLA in healthy donors. TCRdb's copy holds only in-frame clones and misses some; the assay was immunoSEQ multiplex PCR. Among 150,000 to 200,000 clones, around 81% were seen once, and the ten largest hold about 1.7%. The sequenced sample was PBMCs. All receptors come from a man between 18 and 29 years old in good health and CMV-seronegative. The CDR3 runs from the conserved cysteine through the conserved F or W. The order of the fields is J gene, V gene, D gene, clone size, CDR3 protein, CDR3 DNA. D genes are given only for firm matches. Clone size appears in some rows only: once, few, many, or a class for an expanded clone.

j_call: TRBJ2-7; v_call: TRBV4-1; d_call: .; clone_size: few; cdr3_aa: CASSLAKEVANTYEQYF; cdr3_nt: TGCGCCAGCAGTCTAGCAAAAGAGGTAGCGAACACCTACGAGCAGTACTTC
j_call: TRBJ2-2; v_call: TRBV25-1; d_call: .; clone_size: .; cdr3_aa: CASRNRGGWGSTGELFF; cdr3_nt: TGTGCCAGCCGCAATAGGGGGGGCTGGGGTAGCACCGGGGAGCTGTTTTTT
j_call: TRBJ2-5; v_call: TRBV11-2; d_call: TRBD1; clone_size: .; cdr3_aa: CASSLDHGTEETQYF; cdr3_nt: TGTGCCAGCAGCTTAGATCACGGGACAGAAGAGACCCAGTACTTC
j_call: TRBJ2-1; v_call: TRBV15; d_call: TRBD1; clone_size: .; cdr3_aa: CATSRGGQGFGEQFF; cdr3_nt: TGTGCCACCAGCAGAGGGGGACAGGGCTTCGGTGAGCAGTTCTTC
j_call: TRBJ2-3; v_call: TRBV29-1; d_call: TRBD2; clone_size: few; cdr3_aa: CSVDGLAADTQYF; cdr3_nt: TGCAGCGTTGACGGACTAGCCGCAGATACGCAGTATTTT
j_call: TRBJ1-1; v_call: TRBV7-8; d_call: .; clone_size: few; cdr3_aa: CASSLKLAGHNTEAFF; cdr3_nt: TGTGCCAGCAGCTTAAAATTGGCAGGACACAACACTGAAGCTTTCTTT
j_call: TRBJ1-6; v_call: TRBV27; d_call: TRBD1; clone_size: .; cdr3_aa: CASSLGHRGPESYNSPLHF; cdr3_nt: TGTGCCAGCAGTTTAGGCCACAGGGGGCCGGAATCCTATAATTCACCCCTCCACTTT
j_call: TRBJ2-7; v_call: TRBV19; d_call: TRBD1; clone_size: .; cdr3_aa: CASSFRGTKGYEQYF; cdr3_nt: TGTGCCAGTAGTTTCAGGGGGACGAAGGGGTACGAGCAGTACTTC
j_call: TRBJ1-1; v_call: TRBV16; d_call: .; clone_size: few; cdr3_aa: CASSQFFPRTGRGNTEAFF; cdr3_nt: TGTGCCAGCAGCCAATTTTTTCCCCGAACAGGGAGAGGAAACACTGAAGCTTTCTTT
j_call: TRBJ1-5; v_call: TRBV11-2; d_call: .; clone_size: few; cdr3_aa: CASSLGAVNQPQHF; cdr3_nt: TGTGCCAGCAGCTTAGGGGCAGTCAATCAGCCCCAGCATTTT
j_call: TRBJ2-2; v_call: TRBV30; d_call: TRBD1; clone_size: .; cdr3_aa: CAWNPRGTVNTGELFF; cdr3_nt: TGTGCCTGGAACCCTAGGGGGACAGTTAACACCGGGGAGCTGTTTTTT
j_call: TRBJ2-3; v_call: TRBV5-4; d_call: TRBD2; clone_size: once; cdr3_aa: CASSLTRGASTDTQYF; cdr3_nt: TGTGCCAGCAGCTTAACGCGGGGGGCTAGCACAGATACGCAGTATTTT
j_call: TRBJ1-2; v_call: TRBV27; d_call: .; clone_size: .; cdr3_aa: CASSLGPGQELNYGYTF; cdr3_nt: TGTGCCAGCAGTTTAGGCCCTGGACAAGAATTAAACTATGGCTACACCTTC
j_call: TRBJ2-7; v_call: TRBV11-2; d_call: TRBD1; clone_size: .; cdr3_aa: CASSLSQGARYEQYF; cdr3_nt: TGTGCCAGCAGCTTAAGTCAGGGGGCTCGGTACGAGCAGTACTTC